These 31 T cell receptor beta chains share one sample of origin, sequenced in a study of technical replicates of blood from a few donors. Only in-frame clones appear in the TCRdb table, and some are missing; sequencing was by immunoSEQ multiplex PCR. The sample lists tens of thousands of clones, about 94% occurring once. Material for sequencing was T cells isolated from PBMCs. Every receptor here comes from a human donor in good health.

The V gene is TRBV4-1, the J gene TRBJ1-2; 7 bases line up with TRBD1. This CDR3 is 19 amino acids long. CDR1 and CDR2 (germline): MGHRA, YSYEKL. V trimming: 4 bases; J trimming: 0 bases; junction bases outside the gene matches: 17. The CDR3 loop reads CASSRIAGTAMTANYGYTF. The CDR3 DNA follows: TGCGCCAGCAGCCGGATTGCCGGGACAGCTATGACAGCTAACTATGGCTACACCTTC.

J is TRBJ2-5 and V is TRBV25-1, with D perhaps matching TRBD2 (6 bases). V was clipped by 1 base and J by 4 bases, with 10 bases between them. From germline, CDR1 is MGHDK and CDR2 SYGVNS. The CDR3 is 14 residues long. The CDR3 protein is CASSELEGGETQYF. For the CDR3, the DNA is TGTGCCAGCAGTGAATTGGAGGGTGGAGAGACCCAGTACTTC.

The CDR3 DNA reads as TGTGCCAGCAACCCAAGGACAGGGAAGGTAACTGAAGCTTTCTTT. It encodes CASNPRTGKVTEAFF. The chain couples TRBV7-9 to TRBJ1-1; 8 positions match TRBD1. Unmatched junction bases numbered 12, after V lost 7 bases and J lost 5 bases. This CDR3 comprises 15 residues. Looked up from germline, CDR1 is SEHNR and CDR2 is FQNEAQ (reference sequence). Full variable domain (missing parts from reference TRBV7-9 and TRBJ1-1): DTGVSQNPRHKITKRGQNVTFRCDPISEHNRLYWYRQTLGQGPEFLTYFQNEAQLEKSRLLSDRFSAERPKGSFSTLEIQRTEQGDSAMYLCASNPRTGKVTEAFFGQGTRLTVV.

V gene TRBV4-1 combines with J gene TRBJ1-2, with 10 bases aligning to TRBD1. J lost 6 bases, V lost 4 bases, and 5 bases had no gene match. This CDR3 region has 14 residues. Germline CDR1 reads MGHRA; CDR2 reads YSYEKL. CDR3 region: CASSPRTGGDGYTF. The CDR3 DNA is TGCGCCAGCAGCCCCCGGACAGGGGGGGATGGCTACACCTTC.

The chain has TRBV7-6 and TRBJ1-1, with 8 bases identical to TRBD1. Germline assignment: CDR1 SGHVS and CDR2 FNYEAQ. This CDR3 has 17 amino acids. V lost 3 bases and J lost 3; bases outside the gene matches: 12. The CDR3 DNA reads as TGTGCCAGCAGCTTGACAGGGGACTTCAGGGATCACACTGAAGCTTTCTTT. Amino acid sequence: CASSLTGDFRDHTEAFF.

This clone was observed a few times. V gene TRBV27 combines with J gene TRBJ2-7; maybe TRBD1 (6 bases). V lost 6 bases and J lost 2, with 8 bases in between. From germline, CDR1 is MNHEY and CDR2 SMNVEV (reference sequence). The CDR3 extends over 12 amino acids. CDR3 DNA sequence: TGTGCCAGCAGACAGGGTCCCTACGAGCAGTACTTC. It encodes CASRQGPYEQYF.

The CDR3 spells CASSLPGGGHEQFF. For the CDR3, the DNA is TGTGCCAGCAGCCTTCCAGGAGGTGGTCATGAGCAGTTCTTC. The V gene is TRBV28, the J gene TRBJ2-1; D is possibly TRBD2 (5 bases). Germline V gene sequence: CDR1 MDHEN, CDR2 SYDVKM. V was clipped by 6 bases and J by 8 bases, with 17 bases between them. The CDR3 extends over 14 amino acids.

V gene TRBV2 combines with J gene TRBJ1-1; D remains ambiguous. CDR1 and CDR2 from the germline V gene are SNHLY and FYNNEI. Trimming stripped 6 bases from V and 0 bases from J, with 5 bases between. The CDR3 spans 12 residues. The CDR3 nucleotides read TGTGCCAGCAGCCAATTGAACACTGAAGCTTTCTTT. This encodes CASSQLNTEAFF.

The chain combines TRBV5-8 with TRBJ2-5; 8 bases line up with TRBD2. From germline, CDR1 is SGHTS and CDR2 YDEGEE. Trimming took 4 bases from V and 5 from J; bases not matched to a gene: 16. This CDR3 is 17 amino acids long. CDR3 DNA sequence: TGTGCCAGCAGCGAACTGGTAGCGGGATGGGTAGCGGAGACCCAGTACTTC. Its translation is CASSELVAGWVAETQYF.

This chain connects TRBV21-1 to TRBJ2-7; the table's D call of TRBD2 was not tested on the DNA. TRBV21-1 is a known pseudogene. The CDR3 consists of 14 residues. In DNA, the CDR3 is TGTGCCAGCAGCAAAGAAGCGCAGACCTACGAGCAGTACTTC. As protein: CASSKEAQTYEQYF.

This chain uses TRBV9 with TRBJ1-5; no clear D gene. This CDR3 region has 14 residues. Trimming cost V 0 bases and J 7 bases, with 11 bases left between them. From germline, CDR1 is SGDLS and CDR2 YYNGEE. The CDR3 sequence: CASSVVGVGQPQHF. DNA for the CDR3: TGTGCCAGCAGCGTAGTCGGGGTGGGGCAGCCCCAGCATTTT.

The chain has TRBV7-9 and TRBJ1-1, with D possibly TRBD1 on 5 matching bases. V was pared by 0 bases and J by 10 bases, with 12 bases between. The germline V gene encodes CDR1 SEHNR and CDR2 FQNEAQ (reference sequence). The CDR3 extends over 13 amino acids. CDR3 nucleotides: TGTGCCAGCAGCTTAGCGTTGAGACAGTTAGCTTTCTTT. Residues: CASSLALRQLAFF.

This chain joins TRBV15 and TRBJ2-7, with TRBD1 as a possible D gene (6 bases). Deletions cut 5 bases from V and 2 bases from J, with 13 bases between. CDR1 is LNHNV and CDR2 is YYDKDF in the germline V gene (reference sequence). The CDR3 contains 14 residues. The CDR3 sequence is CATSREDRPYEQYF. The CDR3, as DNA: TGTGCCACCAGCCGTGAGGACAGACCCTACGAGCAGTACTTC.

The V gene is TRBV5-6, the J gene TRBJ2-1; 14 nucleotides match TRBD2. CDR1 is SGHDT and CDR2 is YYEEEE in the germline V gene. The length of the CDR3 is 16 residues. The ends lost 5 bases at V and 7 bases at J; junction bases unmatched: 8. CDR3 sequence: CASSWGTSGSFNEQFF. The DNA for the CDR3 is TGTGCCAGCAGTTGGGGGACTAGCGGGAGTTTTAATGAGCAGTTCTTC. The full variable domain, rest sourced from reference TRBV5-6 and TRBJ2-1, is DAGVTQSPTHLIKTRGQQVTLRCSPKSGHDTVSWYQQALGQGPQFIFQYYEEEERQRGNFPDRFSGHQFPNYSSELNVNALLLGDSALYLCASSWGTSGSFNEQFFGPGTRLTVL.

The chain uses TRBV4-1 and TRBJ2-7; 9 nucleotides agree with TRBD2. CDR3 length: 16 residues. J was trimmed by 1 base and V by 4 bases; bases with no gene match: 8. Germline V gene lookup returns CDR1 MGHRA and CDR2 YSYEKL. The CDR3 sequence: CASSRGSGSYSYEQYF. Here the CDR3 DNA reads TGCGCCAGCAGCCGAGGTAGCGGGAGTTATTCCTACGAGCAGTACTTC.

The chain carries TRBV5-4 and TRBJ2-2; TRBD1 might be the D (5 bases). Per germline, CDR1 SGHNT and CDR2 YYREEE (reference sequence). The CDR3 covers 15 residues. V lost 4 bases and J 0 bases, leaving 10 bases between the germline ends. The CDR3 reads CASSIQVSNTGELFF. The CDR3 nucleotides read TGTGCCAGCAGCATACAGGTTTCGAACACCGGGGAGCTGTTTTTT.

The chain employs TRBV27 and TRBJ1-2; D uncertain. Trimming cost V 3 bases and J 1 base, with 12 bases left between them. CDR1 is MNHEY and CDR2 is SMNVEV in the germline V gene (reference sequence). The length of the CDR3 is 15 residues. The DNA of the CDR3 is TGTGCCAGCAGTTTGGTCGGCGGAAGTAACTATGGCTACACCTTC. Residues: CASSLVGGSNYGYTF.

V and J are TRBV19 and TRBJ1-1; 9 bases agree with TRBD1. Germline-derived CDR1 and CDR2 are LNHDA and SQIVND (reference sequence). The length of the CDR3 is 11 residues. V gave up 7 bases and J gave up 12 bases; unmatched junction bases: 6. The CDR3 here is CASIRTGESFF. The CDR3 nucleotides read TGTGCCAGTATCCGGACAGGGGAATCTTTCTTT.

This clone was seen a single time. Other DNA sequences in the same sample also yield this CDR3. The CDR3 bases are TGCGCCAGCAGCCAAAGGGACAGTTACGAGCAGTACTTC. It yields the protein CASSQRDSYEQYF. V and J are TRBV4-1 and TRBJ2-7; 7 bases align to TRBD1. CDR3 size: 13 residues. The V gene end was trimmed by 2 bases and the J gene end by 4 bases; junction bases not matched to a gene: 2. The V gene's germline CDR1 is MGHRA and CDR2 YSYEKL.

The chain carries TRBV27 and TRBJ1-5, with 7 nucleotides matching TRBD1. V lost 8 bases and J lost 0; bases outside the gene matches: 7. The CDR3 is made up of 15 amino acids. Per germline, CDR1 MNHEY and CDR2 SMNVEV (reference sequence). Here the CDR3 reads CASGGTVNSNQPQHF. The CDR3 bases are TGTGCCAGCGGCGGGACAGTGAATAGCAATCAGCCCCAGCATTTT.

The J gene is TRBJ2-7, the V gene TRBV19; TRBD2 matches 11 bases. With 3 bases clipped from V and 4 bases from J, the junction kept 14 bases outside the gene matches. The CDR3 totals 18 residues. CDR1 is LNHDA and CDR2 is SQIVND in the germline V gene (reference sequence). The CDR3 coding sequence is TGTGCCAGTAGTATCTTTCTCGGGACTAGCGGCAAGGGGTACGAGCAGTACTTC. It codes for CASSIFLGTSGKGYEQYF.

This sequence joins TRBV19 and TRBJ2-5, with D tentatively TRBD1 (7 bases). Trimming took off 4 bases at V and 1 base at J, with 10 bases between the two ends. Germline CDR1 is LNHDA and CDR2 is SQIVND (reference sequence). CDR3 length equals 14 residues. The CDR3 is CASSRRGPQETQYF. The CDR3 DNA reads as TGTGCCAGTAGTAGGAGGGGGCCCCAAGAGACCCAGTACTTC.

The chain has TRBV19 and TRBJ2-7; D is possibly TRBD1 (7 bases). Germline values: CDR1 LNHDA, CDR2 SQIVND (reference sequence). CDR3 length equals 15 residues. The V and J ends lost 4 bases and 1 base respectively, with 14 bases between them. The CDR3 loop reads CASSSGTALSYEQYF. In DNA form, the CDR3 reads TGTGCCAGTAGTAGCGGGACAGCCCTGTCCTACGAGCAGTACTTC.

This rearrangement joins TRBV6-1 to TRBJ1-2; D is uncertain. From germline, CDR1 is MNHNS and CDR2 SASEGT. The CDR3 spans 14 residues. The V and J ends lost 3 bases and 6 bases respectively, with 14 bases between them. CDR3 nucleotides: TGTGCCAGCAGTGACAGCGGAACATTTCATGGCTACACCTTC. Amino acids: CASSDSGTFHGYTF.

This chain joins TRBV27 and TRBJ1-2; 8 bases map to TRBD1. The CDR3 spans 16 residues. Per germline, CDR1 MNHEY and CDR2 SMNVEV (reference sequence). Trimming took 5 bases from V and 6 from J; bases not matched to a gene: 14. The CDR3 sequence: CASSLGIGTGQHGYTF. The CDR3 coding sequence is TGTGCCAGCAGTCTTGGAATCGGGACAGGACAACATGGCTACACCTTC.

For the CDR3, the DNA is TGTGCCAGCAGTTTATACCGGGTCAATGAGCAGTTCTTC. It codes for CASSLYRVNEQFF. The J gene is TRBJ2-1, the V gene TRBV27; D not certain. This CDR3 region has 13 residues. Deletions cut 1 base from V and 6 bases from J, with 7 bases between. CDR1 and CDR2 from the germline V gene are MNHEY and SMNVEV (reference sequence).

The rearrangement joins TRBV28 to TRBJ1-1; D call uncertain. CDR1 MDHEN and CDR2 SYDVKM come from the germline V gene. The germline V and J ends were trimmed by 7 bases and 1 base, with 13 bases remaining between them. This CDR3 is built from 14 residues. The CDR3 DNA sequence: TGTGCCAGCACCTCCCCCCCCGGGAACACTGAAGCTTTCTTT. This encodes CASTSPPGNTEAFF.

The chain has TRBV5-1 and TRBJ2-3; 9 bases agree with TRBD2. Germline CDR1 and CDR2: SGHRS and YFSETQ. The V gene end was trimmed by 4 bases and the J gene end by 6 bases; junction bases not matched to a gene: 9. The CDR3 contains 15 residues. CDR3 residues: CASSLGLAQLDTQYF. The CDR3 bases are TGCGCCAGCAGCCTGGGACTAGCCCAGTTGGATACGCAGTATTTT.

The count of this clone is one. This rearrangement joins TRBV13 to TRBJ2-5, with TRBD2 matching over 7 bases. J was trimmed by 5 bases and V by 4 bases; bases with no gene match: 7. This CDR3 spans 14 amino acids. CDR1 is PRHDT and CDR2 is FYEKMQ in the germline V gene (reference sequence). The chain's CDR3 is CASSSGLVGETQYF. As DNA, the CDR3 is TGTGCCAGCAGCTCCGGACTAGTCGGGGAGACCCAGTACTTC.

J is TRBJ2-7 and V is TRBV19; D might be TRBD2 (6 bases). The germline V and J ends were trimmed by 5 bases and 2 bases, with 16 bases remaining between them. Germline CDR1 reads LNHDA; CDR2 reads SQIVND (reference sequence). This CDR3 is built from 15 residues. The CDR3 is CASSYNRDLTYEQYF. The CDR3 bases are TGTGCCAGTAGTTATAACCGGGACTTAACCTACGAGCAGTACTTC.

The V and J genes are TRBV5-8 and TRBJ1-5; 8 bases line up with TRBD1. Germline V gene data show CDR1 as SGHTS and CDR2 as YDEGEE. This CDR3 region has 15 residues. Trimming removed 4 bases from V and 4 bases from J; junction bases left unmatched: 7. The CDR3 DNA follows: TGTGCCAGCAGCCTGGAGCAGGGGGCGAATCAGCCCCAGCATTTT. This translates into CASSLEQGANQPQHF.